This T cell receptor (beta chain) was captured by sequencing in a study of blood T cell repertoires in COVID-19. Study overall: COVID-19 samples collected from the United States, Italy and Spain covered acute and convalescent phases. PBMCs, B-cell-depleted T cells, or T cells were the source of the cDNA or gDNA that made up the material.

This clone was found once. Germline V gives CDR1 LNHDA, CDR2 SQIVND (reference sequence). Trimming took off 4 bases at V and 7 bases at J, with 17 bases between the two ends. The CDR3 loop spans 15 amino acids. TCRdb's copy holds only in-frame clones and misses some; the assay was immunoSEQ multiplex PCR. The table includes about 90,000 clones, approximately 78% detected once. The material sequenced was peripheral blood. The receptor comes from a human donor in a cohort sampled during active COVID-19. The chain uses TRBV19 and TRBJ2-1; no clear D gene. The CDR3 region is CASSTGISSYNEQFF. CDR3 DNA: TGTGCCAGTAGTACAGGTATTTCTTCGTATAATGAGCAGTTCTTC.